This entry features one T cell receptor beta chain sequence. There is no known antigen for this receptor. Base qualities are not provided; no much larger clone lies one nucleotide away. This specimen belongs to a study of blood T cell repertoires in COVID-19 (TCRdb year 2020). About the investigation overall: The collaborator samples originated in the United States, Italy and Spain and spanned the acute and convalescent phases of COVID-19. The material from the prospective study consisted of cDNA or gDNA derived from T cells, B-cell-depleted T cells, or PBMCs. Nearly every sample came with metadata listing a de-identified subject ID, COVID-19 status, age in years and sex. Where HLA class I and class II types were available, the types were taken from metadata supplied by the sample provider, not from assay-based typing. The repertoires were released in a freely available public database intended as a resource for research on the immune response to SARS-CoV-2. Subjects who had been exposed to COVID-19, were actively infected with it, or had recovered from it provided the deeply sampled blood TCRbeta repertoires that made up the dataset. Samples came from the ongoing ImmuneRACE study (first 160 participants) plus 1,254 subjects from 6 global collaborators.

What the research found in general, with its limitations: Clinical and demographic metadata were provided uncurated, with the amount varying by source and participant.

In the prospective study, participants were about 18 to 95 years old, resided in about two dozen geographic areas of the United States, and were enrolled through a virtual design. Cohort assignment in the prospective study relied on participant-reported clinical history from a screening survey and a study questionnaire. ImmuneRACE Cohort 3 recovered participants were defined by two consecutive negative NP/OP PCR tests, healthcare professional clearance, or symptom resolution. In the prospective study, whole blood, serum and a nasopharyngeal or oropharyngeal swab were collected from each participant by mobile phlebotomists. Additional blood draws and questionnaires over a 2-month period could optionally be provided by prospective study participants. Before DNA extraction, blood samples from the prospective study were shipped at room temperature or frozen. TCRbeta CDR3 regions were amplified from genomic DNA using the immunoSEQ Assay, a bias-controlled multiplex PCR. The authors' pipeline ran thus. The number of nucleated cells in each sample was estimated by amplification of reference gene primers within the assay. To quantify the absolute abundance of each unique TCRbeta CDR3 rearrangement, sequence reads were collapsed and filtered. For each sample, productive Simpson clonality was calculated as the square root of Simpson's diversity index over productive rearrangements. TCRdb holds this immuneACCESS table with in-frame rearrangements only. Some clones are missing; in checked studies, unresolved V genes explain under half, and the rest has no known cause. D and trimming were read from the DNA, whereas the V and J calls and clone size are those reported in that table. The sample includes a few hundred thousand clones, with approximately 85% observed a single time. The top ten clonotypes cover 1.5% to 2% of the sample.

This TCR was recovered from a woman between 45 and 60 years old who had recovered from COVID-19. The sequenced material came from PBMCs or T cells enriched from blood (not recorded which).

The CDR3: CATRQGAGELFF. The bases are TGTGCCACCAGACAGGGGGCCGGGGAGCTGTTTTTT. Recombination connected TRBV15 to TRBJ2-2, with 8 bases matching TRBD1. CDR1 and CDR2, looked up from the germline V gene (reference sequence), are LNHNV and YYDKDF. Compared with germline, V lacks 6 bases and J lacks 6 bases; bases without a gene match: 0. The CDR3 contains 12 residues, cysteine and phenylalanine counted. Only CDR3 DNA remains: 36 bases, in frame from the first base.